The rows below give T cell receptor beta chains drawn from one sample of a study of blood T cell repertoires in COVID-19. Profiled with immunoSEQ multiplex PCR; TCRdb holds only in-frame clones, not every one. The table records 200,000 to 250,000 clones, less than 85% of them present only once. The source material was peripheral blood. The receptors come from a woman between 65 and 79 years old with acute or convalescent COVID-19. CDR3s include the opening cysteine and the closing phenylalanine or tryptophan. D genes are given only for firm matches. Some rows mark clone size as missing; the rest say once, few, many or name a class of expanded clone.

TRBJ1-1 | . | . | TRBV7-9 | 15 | CASRRLEGGSTEAFF | TGTGCCAGCAGACGTTTAGAAGGGGGAAGCACTGAAGCTTTCTTT
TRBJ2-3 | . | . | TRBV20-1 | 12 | CSASPRGDTQYF | TGCAGTGCTAGTCCTAGGGGAGATACGCAGTATTTT
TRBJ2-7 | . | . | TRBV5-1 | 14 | CASSFQRETYEQYF | TGCGCCAGCAGCTTTCAGAGGGAGACCTACGAGCAGTACTTC
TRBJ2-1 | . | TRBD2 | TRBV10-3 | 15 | CAISERLAGGNEQFF | TGTGCCATCAGTGAACGACTAGCGGGGGGCAATGAGCAGTTCTTC
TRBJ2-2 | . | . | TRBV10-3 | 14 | CAISDIKGGGELFF | TGTGCCATCAGTGATATCAAAGGGGGCGGGGAGCTGTTTTTT
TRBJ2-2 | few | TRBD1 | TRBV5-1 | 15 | CASSLPRTGSGELFF | TGCGCCAGCAGCTTACCGAGGACAGGCTCCGGGGAGCTGTTTTTT
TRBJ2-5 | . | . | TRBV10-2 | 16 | CASSEMSGISLETQYF | TGCGCCAGCAGTGAGATGTCAGGGATATCCTTAGAGACCCAGTACTTC
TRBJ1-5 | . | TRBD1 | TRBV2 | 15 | CASSVQGKMNQPQHF | TGTGCCAGCAGTGTACAGGGGAAGATGAATCAGCCCCAGCATTTT
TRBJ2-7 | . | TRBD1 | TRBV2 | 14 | CASTIDRGSYEQYF | TGTGCCAGCACCATCGACAGGGGTTCCTACGAGCAGTACTTC
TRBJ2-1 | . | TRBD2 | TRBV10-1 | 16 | CASSGERGGDYNEQFF | TGCGCCAGCAGTGGTGAGCGGGGGGGCGACTACAATGAGCAGTTCTTC
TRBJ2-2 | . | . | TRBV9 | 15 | CASSVSSSNTGELFF | TGTGCCAGCAGCGTATCTTCGAGTAACACCGGGGAGCTGTTTTTT
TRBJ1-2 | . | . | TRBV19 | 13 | CASASRGQVGYTF | TGTGCCAGTGCCTCCCGGGGACAAGTGGGCTACACCTTC
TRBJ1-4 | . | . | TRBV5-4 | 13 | CASSSPGNEKLFF | TGTGCCAGCAGTTCCCCGGGGAATGAAAAACTGTTTTTT
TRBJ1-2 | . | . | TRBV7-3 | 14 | CASSLERESYGYTF | TGTGCCAGCAGCTTAGAGCGGGAATCCTATGGCTACACCTTC
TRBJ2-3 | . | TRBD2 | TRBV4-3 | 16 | CASSQGGGGAPDTQYF | TGCGCCAGCAGCCAAGGTGGCGGGGGGGCCCCAGATACGCAGTATTTT
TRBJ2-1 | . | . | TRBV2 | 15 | CASSEKTLVSNEQFF | TGTGCCAGCAGTGAGAAGACTCTAGTAAGCAATGAGCAGTTCTTC
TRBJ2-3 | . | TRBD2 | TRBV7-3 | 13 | CASSTSGGDTQYF | TGTGCCAGCAGCACTAGCGGGGGGGATACGCAGTATTTT
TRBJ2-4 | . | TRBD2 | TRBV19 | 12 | CASSTSGDIQYF | TGTGCCAGTAGTACTAGCGGGGACATTCAGTACTTC
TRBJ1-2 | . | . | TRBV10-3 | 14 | CAISDRGVGNGYTF | TGTGCCATCAGTGATAGGGGCGTGGGAAATGGCTACACCTTC
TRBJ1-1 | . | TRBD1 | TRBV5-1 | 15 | CASRSTGQGLGVAFF | TGCGCCAGCAGGTCAACGGGACAGGGGCTTGGGGTAGCTTTCTTT
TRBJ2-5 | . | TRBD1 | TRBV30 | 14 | CAWSDGTGKETQYF | TGTGCCTGGAGTGATGGGACAGGGAAAGAGACCCAGTACTTC
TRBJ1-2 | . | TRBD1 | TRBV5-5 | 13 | CASSSGQGYGYTF | TGTGCCAGCAGCAGCGGACAGGGGTATGGCTACACCTTC
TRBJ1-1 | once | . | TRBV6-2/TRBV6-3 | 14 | CASSYDRPNTEAFF | TGTGCCAGCAGTTACGACAGGCCGAACACTGAAGCTTTCTTT
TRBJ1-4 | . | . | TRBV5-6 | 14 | CASSAELGREKLFF | TGTGCCAGCAGCGCAGAGCTGGGCCGTGAAAAACTGTTTTTT
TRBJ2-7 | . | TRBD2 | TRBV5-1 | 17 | CASSLAPTSGGAYEQYF | TGCGCCAGCAGCTTGGCGCCGACTAGCGGGGGGGCCTACGAGCAGTACTTC
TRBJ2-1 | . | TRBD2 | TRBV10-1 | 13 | CASSGGGYNEQFF | TGCGCCAGCAGCGGGGGGGGTTACAATGAGCAGTTCTTC
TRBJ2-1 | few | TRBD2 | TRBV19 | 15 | CASTLAANSYNEQFF | TGTGCCAGTACCCTAGCGGCCAACTCCTACAATGAGCAGTTCTTC
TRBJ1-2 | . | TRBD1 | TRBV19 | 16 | CASNMGQGITNYGYTF | TGTGCCAGTAACATGGGACAGGGGATCACGAACTATGGCTACACCTTC
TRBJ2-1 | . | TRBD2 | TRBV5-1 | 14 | CASRLAGSYNEQFF | TGCGCCAGCAGACTAGCGGGCTCCTACAATGAGCAGTTCTTC
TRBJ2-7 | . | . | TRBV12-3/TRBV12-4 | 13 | CASGKSDLYEQYF | TGTGCCAGCGGTAAAAGCGATCTCTACGAGCAGTACTTC
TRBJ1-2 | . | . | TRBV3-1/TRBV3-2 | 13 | CASSPQGGYGYTF | TGTGCCAGCAGCCCCCAGGGAGGGTATGGCTACACCTTC
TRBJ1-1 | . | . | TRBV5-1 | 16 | CASSAGGLGMYTEAFF | TGCGCCAGCAGCGCCGGGGGACTGGGTATGTACACTGAAGCTTTCTTT
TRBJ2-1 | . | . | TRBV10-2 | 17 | CASSDSSDYPYYNEQFF | TGCGCCAGCAGTGACTCTTCGGACTACCCTTACTACAATGAGCAGTTCTTC
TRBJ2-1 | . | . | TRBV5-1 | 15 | CASSLLEISYNEQFF | TGCGCCAGCAGCTTGCTTGAGATCTCCTACAATGAGCAGTTCTTC
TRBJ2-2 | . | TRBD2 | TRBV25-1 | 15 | CASISGGPDTGELFF | TGTGCCAGCATAAGCGGGGGGCCAGACACCGGGGAGCTGTTTTTT
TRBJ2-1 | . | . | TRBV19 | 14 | CASSVREAYNEQFF | TGTGCCAGTAGTGTACGGGAAGCCTACAATGAGCAGTTCTTC
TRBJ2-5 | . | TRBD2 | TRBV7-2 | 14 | CASRLGLAGGAQYF | TGTGCCAGCAGGCTAGGTCTAGCGGGGGGAGCCCAGTACTTC
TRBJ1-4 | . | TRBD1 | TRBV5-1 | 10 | CANYRGLEFF | TGCGCCAACTACAGGGGGCTTGAGTTTTTT
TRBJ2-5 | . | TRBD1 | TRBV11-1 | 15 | CASSRATGHQETQYF | TGTGCCAGCAGCCGGGCGACAGGGCACCAAGAGACCCAGTACTTC
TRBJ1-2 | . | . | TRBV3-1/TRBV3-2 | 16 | CASSQDTPTGKGGYTF | TGTGCCAGCAGCCAAGATACCCCGACAGGTAAAGGCGGCTACACCTTC
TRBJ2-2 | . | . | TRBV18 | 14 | CASSPDSNTGELFF | TGTGCCAGCTCGCCAGACTCTAACACCGGGGAGCTGTTTTTT
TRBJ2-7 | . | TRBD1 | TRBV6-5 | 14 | CASRSGQEVPEQYF | TGTGCCAGCAGGAGTGGACAGGAGGTTCCCGAGCAGTACTTC
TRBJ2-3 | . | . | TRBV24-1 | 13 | CATSAPSTDTQYF | TGTGCCACCAGTGCTCCTAGCACAGATACGCAGTATTTT
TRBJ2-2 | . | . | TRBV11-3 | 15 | CASTSTGLGTGELFF | TGTGCCAGCACTTCTACAGGGTTGGGCACCGGGGAGCTGTTTTTT
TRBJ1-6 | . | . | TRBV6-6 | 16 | CASAPPRRGHNSPLHF | TGTGCCAGCGCACCGCCCCGGCGGGGCCATAATTCACCCCTCCACTTT
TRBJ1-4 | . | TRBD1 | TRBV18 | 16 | CASSLQPGQSNEKLFF | TGTGCCAGCTCCTTACAGCCGGGACAGAGTAACGAAAAACTGTTTTTT
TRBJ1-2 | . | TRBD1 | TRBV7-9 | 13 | CASSLGQGVRYTF | TGTGCCAGCAGCCTTGGACAGGGGGTACGCTACACCTTC
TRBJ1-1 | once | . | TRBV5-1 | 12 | CASSFRRGEAFF | TGCGCCAGCAGCTTCAGAAGGGGAGAAGCTTTCTTT
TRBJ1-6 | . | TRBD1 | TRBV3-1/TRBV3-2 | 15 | CASSQVGTGLSPLHF | TGTGCCAGCAGCCAAGTTGGGACAGGGCTTTCACCCCTCCACTTT
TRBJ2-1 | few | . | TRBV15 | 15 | CATSRTGDKYNEQFF | TGTGCCACCAGCAGAACCGGGGACAAATACAATGAGCAGTTCTTC
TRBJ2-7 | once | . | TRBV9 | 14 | CASTLADTPYEQYF | TGTGCCAGCACCTTAGCGGATACCCCCTACGAGCAGTACTTC
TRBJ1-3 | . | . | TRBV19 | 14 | CASSISGSGNTIYF | TGTGCCAGTAGTATCTCAGGCTCTGGAAACACCATATATTTT
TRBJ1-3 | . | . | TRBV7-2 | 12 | CASSPGGDTIYF | TGTGCCAGCAGCCCGGGGGGAGACACCATATATTTT